This T cell receptor (beta chain) was captured in a study of beta chain features in type 1 diabetes. Overall study context: Examination covered 107,917,701 sorted cells spanning all samples.

The entirety of the isolated RNA underwent reverse transcription, so expressed TCRB transcripts were sequenced. There were about 3.6 million reads on average in the naive, central memory and regulatory T cell samples. Produced via immunoSEQ multiplex PCR; TCRdb's table is partial and in-frame only. This sample yields almost 350,000 clones, of which around 7.6% are seen a single time; around 0.44% belongs to the top ten. Germline loops: CDR1 SNHLY, CDR2 FYNNEI. CDR3 size: 14 residues. V was clipped by 3 bases and J by 1 base, with 10 bases between them. The sample was central memory CD4+ T cells from blood. The sequence was obtained from a woman between 18 and 29 years old in good health. This chain uses TRBV2 with TRBJ2-7; D remains unclear. The DNA for the CDR3 is TGTGCCAGCAGTGAGTTGATAGTTTCCTACGAGCAGTACTTC. Its protein product is CASSELIVSYEQYF.